This T cell receptor (beta chain) was sequenced for a study of sequential checkpoint blockade in melanoma (dated by TCRdb to about 2019). In terms of the full investigation: Patients were assigned by 1:1 randomization to either first-line nivolumab followed by ipilimumab (arm A) or ipilimumab followed by nivolumab (arm B). Maintenance nivolumab came after each of the two trial sequences. DNA from roughly 90 melanoma tumor samples collected before treatment underwent TCRbeta immunosequencing. About 20 patients had matched tumor biopsies taken before treatment and at week 13, after single-agent nivolumab (arm A) or ipilimumab (arm B). In about 80% of the matched pre- and post-treatment tumor biopsy pairs, both biopsies came from the same lesion. General findings and caveats noted by the study authors: Validation of the response-prediction model combining TCR metrics and mutation burden is needed in larger, independent patient cohorts. Patients whose tumor T-cell fraction and clonality increased by week 13 were about 30 times more likely to achieve clinical benefit. Among patients in the nivolumab-first arm (arm A), tumor TIL clonality before treatment was associated with response (P = .04). Small sample sizes and reduced statistical power limited the within-arm analyses of tumor T-cell fraction. Tumor T-cell fraction and clonality were found to correlate with PD-L1 staining and CD8+ T-cell counts but not with mutational load.

The label giving this sample's treatment or condition can be read as: randomized to nivolumab then ipilimumab (arm A) or the reverse (arm B). None of the patients in the trial had previously been given DNA-damaging chemotherapy. Samples were obtained from patients with melanoma enrolled in CheckMate 064, a randomized, open-label phase II trial of sequential checkpoint blockade. Tumor TCR sequencing used genomic DNA from formalin-fixed paraffin-embedded (FFPE) tissue samples. CDR1 and CDR2, looked up from the germline V gene (reference sequence), are LNHNV and YYDKDF. Counted from cysteine to phenylalanine, this CDR3 has 15 amino acids. Just the 45-base CDR3 DNA is kept, in frame starting at base 1. Trimming takes 0 bases from V and 3 bases from J, and the germline ends sit 12 bases apart. This clone was counted only a few times. Its antigen is still unknown. No qualities accompany the bases; no much larger clone lies one base away.

The immunoSEQ Assay was used to immunosequence TCRbeta CDR3 regions from genomic DNA. Before high-throughput sequencing, genomic DNA was amplified using bias-controlled multiplex PCR. The original pipeline was this. To quantify the absolute abundance of each unique TCRbeta CDR3 region, the sequences were collapsed and filtered. Clonality was defined as 1 minus Pielou's evenness and was calculated using productive rearrangements only. Tumor T-cell fraction was calculated by normalizing TCRbeta template counts to usable DNA, which was estimated from several housekeeping genes. Clones with significantly greater frequencies in on-treatment versus baseline samples were identified using a previously published method. Entries here come from immuneACCESS through TCRdb and include only in-frame sequences with V and J called. Some clones fail to appear in such tables; in the studies checked, an unresolved V gene covers under half of the shortfall, and the cause of the remainder is unknown. From that table come the V and J calls and clone size; the DNA was used to work out D and trimming. Counted in this sample were some 22,000 clones; 27% of them appeared once. 6.7% of the sample is held by the ten biggest clonotypes.

Material: tumor tissue (inferred from file names), obtained from a patient given nivolumab and ipilimumab in sequence. The clonotype comes from a human donor with melanoma. The sequence is built from TRBV15 and TRBJ2-7; D gene: possibly TRBD1, on 6 matching bases. At the DNA level, the sequence is TGTGCCACCAGCAGAGATTCCCAGGGGAACTACGAGCAGTACTTC. Its product reads: CATSRDSQGNYEQYF.